Shown below are 18 T cell receptor beta chains from a single sample sequenced in a study of T cell repertoires in cytomegalovirus infection. Via MiXCR, TCRdb re-called the reads, giving one row per CDR3 protein. This table holds 310,000 or so distinct CDR3 sequences, just under 25% found once. These receptors lack a known antigen. Sequenced here: cultured PBMCs, sampled from culture after CMV antigen stimulation. These receptors all stem from a human donor in good health (CMV status not recorded). Some clones in this sample may be carry-over from other donors' samples.

This clonotype showed up just a few times. The chain joins TRBV9 to TRBJ2-1; TRBD2 agrees at 14 bases. J lost 0 bases, V lost 4 bases, and 3 bases had no gene match. Germline V gene data show CDR1 as SGDLS and CDR2 as YYNGEE. CDR3 length equals 17 residues. The CDR3 DNA reads TGTGCCAGCAGCACAGGGACTAGCGGGAGCTCCTACAATGAGCAGTTCTTC. Amino acids: CASSTGTSGSSYNEQFF.

The V call is TRBV5-1, the J call TRBJ2-5; D is perhaps TRBD2 (5 bases). Germline CDR1 is SGHRS and CDR2 is YFSETQ. The CDR3 runs 14 residues. Trimming stripped 1 base from V and 4 bases from J, with 11 bases between. CDR3 sequence (DNA): TGCGCCAGCAGCTTGTTGGATGGAGGAGAGACCCAGTACTTC. Translating gives CASSLLDGGETQYF.

The chain recombines TRBV11-3 with TRBJ2-2; a possible D gene is TRBD1 (7 bases). Germline V gives CDR1 SGHNT, CDR2 YENEEA. V dropped 10 bases and J dropped 0 bases, with 15 bases sitting between them. The CDR3 extends over 15 amino acids. CDR3 coding DNA: TGTGCCATCGGGGGACAGTCCGCGAACACCGGGGAGCTGTTTTTT. Amino acid sequence: CAIGGQSANTGELFF.

The genes are TRBV20-1 and TRBJ1-1, with D unclear. V was pared by 6 bases and J by 4 bases, with 9 bases between. Germline CDR1 and CDR2: DFQATT and SNEGSKA (reference sequence). The CDR3 runs to 11 residues. The CDR3 protein is CSARRFTEAFF. CDR3 in DNA: TGCAGTGCCAGACGGTTCACTGAAGCTTTCTTT.

The rearrangement links TRBV12-3 or TRBV12-4 to TRBJ1-5; D not resolved. The CDR3 runs 14 residues. Between the trimmed V and J ends, which lost 5 bases and 3 bases, there was a span of 11 bases. For the CDR3, the DNA is TGTGCCAGCAGTCCGTTGGGTTTCAATCAGCCCCAGCATTTT. Amino acid sequence: CASSPLGFNQPQHF.

This rearrangement joins TRBV7-2 to TRBJ2-7; TRBD2 agrees at 14 bases. The V segment lost 3 bases and the J segment 6 bases; nucleotides outside the gene matches: 4. CDR1 is SGHTA and CDR2 is FQGNSA in the germline V gene. The CDR3 loop spans 15 amino acids. The CDR3 region has the DNA TGTGCCAGCAGCTTGGGGACTAGCGGGAGCTCCGAGCAGTACTTC. Its translation is CASSLGTSGSSEQYF.

This clonotype was seen a handful of times. The V call is TRBV12-3 or TRBV12-4, the J call TRBJ2-2; tentative D call: TRBD1 (5 bases). This CDR3 comprises 17 residues. Between the trimmed V and J ends, which lost 7 bases and 0 bases, there was a span of 18 bases. CDR3 protein: CASTSLGALANTGELFF. CDR3 DNA: TGTGCCAGCACGTCGTTAGGGGCGCTCGCGAACACCGGGGAGCTGTTTTTT.

V and J are TRBV7-8 and TRBJ2-3; the D gene is possibly TRBD2 (6 bases). Germline CDR1 SGHVS, CDR2 FQNEAQ. The length of the CDR3 is 14 residues. Trimming cost V 7 bases and J 6 bases, with 17 bases left between them. CDR3 amino acids: CASIRTTSSDTQYF. In nucleotides, the CDR3 is TGTGCCAGCATCAGGACTACCTCTTCGGATACGCAGTATTTT.

This clonotype was detected a few times. V gene TRBV7-6 combines with J gene TRBJ2-7; D is undetermined. This CDR3 has 14 amino acids. Trimming cost V 2 bases and J 2 bases, with 10 bases left between them. Germline CDR1 SGHVS, CDR2 FNYEAQ. CDR3 in DNA: TGTGCCAGCAGCTTATTTGAGGAGACCTACGAGCAGTACTTC. Its protein is CASSLFEETYEQYF.

This clonotype was counted between two and nine times. The chain links TRBV20-1 to TRBJ2-1; 9 nucleotides agree with TRBD2. The trim removed 6 bases at V and 5 bases at J, leaving 11 bases unmatched. CDR3 size: 15 residues. The V gene's germline CDR1 is DFQATT and CDR2 SNEGSKA (reference sequence). The CDR3 DNA is TGCAGTGCCGGGGGCGCGGGAGGGGTAAACAATGAGCAGTTCTTC. Protein: CSAGGAGGVNNEQFF.

The rearrangement joins TRBV6-1 to TRBJ1-2; TRBD1 agrees at 7 bases. The junction had 8 bases not matched to a gene; V was cut back by 4 bases and J by 6 bases. This CDR3 comprises 14 residues. In germline, CDR1 is MNHNS, CDR2 SASEGT. The CDR3 here is CASSAGTAQNGYTF. DNA of the CDR3: TGTGCCAGCAGTGCCGGGACAGCTCAAAATGGCTACACCTTC.

This clonotype has a count of ten or more. This chain uses TRBV7-2 with TRBJ2-3, with 9 positions matching TRBD2. Germline CDR1 is SGHTA and CDR2 is FQGNSA. V shed 3 bases, J shed 2 bases, and the junction held 3 bases outside the gene matches. The CDR3 is 15 residues long. This CDR3 reads CASSLASGTTDTQYF. In DNA form, the CDR3 reads TGTGCCAGCAGCTTGGCTAGCGGGACCACAGATACGCAGTATTTT.

V and J are TRBV19 and TRBJ2-1; TRBD1 aligns across 7 bases. Germline V lookup: CDR1 LNHDA, CDR2 SQIVND (reference sequence). V shed 8 bases and J 6 bases; nucleotides not matched to a gene: 19. The CDR3 spans 17 residues. The CDR3 sequence: CASQSNRGDPRGNEQFF. The CDR3 DNA is TGTGCCAGTCAGAGCAACAGGGGCGATCCCAGGGGCAATGAGCAGTTCTTC.

Comments on this clonotype: One end of the junction fails to match germline, which may point to a read error. This rearrangement joins TRBV7-7 to TRBJ2-1, with D hard to call. Germline CDR1 reads SSHAT; CDR2 reads FNYEAQ (reference sequence). This CDR3 is built from 13 residues. CDR3 sequence (DNA): TGTGCTAGCAGCTTTGCCTCCGCGGATGAGCAGTTCTTC. Its protein product is CASSFASADEQFF.

This clonotype was recorded a few times. The chain links TRBV28 to TRBJ2-7; the D is unclear. V was pared by 5 bases and J by 3 bases, with 8 bases between. The V gene's germline CDR1 is MDHEN and CDR2 SYDVKM. CDR3 size: 12 residues. This CDR3 reads CASSPVYYEQYF. The DNA of the CDR3 is TGTGCCAGCAGTCCTGTGTACTACGAGCAGTACTTC.

This clonotype was counted between two and nine times. The V and J genes are TRBV6-1 and TRBJ2-7; no firm D call. Germline-derived CDR1 and CDR2 are MNHNS and SASEGT. The CDR3 contains 12 residues. Trimming shortened V by 7 bases and J by 3 bases, and 10 bases separated the two germline ends. The CDR3 nucleotides are TGTGCCAGCAAGGGCCTTAGCTACGAGCAGTACTTC. Amino acids: CASKGLSYEQYF.

The chain joins TRBV27 to TRBJ2-7; weak D call: TRBD1 (5 bases). The V gene lost 4 bases and the J gene lost 4 bases, with 14 bases spanning the gap. The CDR3 runs to 14 residues. The germline V gene encodes CDR1 MNHEY and CDR2 SMNVEV (reference sequence). The CDR3 is CASSSTVQRYEQYF. The DNA of the CDR3 is TGTGCCAGCAGTTCGACAGTCCAGAGGTACGAGCAGTACTTC.

The chain combines TRBV29-1 with TRBJ1-1; 7 bases map to TRBD1. The junction had 13 bases not matched to a gene; V was cut back by 8 bases and J by 1 base. The germline V gene encodes CDR1 SQVTM and CDR2 ANQGSEA. The CDR3 spans 15 residues. The CDR3 DNA follows: TGCAGCACCCACAGGGGCCGTTTGGGGAACACTGAAGCTTTCTTT. Its protein is CSTHRGRLGNTEAFF.